These 21 T cell receptor beta chains were sequenced from one sample in a study of identical twins. Each CDR3 protein gets one entry after TCRdb re-called the 5' RACE reads with MiXCR. The top ten hold 2.9% of the sample, which has hundreds of thousands of distinct CDR3 sequences, 20% to 25% seen once. Separately, the same data were catalogued under a study of T cells expressing NK-cell markers.

Sequencing was carried out using CD4+ T cells sorted from blood. The receptors stem from a woman aged 18-30 years in good health.

The rearrangement joins TRBV20-1 to TRBJ2-5; D unclear. V gave up 0 bases and J gave up 5 bases, with 16 bases separating them. Germline CDR1 is DFQATT and CDR2 is SNEGSKA (reference sequence). The CDR3 runs to 15 residues. Written as DNA, the CDR3 is TGCAGTGCTAGAGATAGTAGTAGCAGTGGGGAGACCCAGTACTTC. Translation gives CSARDSSSSGETQYF.

This clonotype was counted between two and nine times. CDR3 in amino acids: CASSLYSGVYNEQFF. CDR3 nucleotides: TGTGCCAGCAGTTTATATAGCGGAGTGTACAATGAGCAGTTCTTC. The V gene is TRBV28, the J gene TRBJ2-1; TRBD2 is a possible D gene (6 bases). Trimming took off 1 base at V and 4 bases at J, with 11 bases between the two ends. Germline CDR1 MDHEN, CDR2 SYDVKM. The CDR3 is 15 amino acids.

This clonotype was seen a few times. V is TRBV11-2 and J is TRBJ2-7; 8 nucleotides line up with TRBD1. The germline V gene encodes CDR1 SGHAT and CDR2 FQNNGV. This CDR3 is built from 16 residues. Trimming cost V 0 bases and J 4 bases; bases outside gene matches: 8. This CDR3 reads CASSLERQGQGYEQYF. CDR3 bases: TGTGCCAGCAGCTTAGAAAGACAGGGGCAAGGGTACGAGCAGTACTTC.

This clonotype showed up just a few times. The chain combines TRBV18 with TRBJ2-1, with TRBD2 as a possible D gene (5 bases). The V and J ends lost 6 bases and 2 bases respectively, with 20 bases between them. Germline lookup yields CDR1 KGHSH and CDR2 LQKENI. The CDR3 spans 17 residues. CDR3 protein: CASSQTPRGMPYNEQFF. The CDR3 DNA reads TGTGCCAGCTCCCAAACCCCCCGGGGTATGCCCTACAATGAGCAGTTCTTC.

Note on this clonotype: The junction and the germline gene differ at one end; a read error may be behind it. The chain is built from TRBV20-1 and TRBJ2-1; TRBD2 matches 13 bases. Germline V gene lookup returns CDR1 DFQATT and CDR2 SNEGSKA (reference sequence). CDR3 length equals 15 residues. The CDR3 DNA reads as TGCAGTGCCTCCCGGACTAGCGGGAGTTACATTGAGCAGTTCTTC. As protein: CSASRTSGSYIEQFF.

This chain joins TRBV5-1 and TRBJ2-1, with TRBD2 matching 7 bases. The germline V gene has CDR1 SGHRS and CDR2 YFSETQ. The CDR3 runs 15 residues. J gave up 0 bases and V 5 bases, and 5 bases lay outside the gene matches. This CDR3 reads CASRSTSASYNEQFF. As DNA, the CDR3 is TGCGCCAGCAGGTCTACTAGCGCCTCCTACAATGAGCAGTTCTTC.

This chain uses TRBV7-7 with TRBJ2-1; 11 bases align to TRBD2. CDR3 length: 15 residues. V shed 5 bases, J shed 6 bases, and the junction held 6 bases outside the gene matches. From germline, CDR1 is SSHAT and CDR2 FNYEAQ (reference sequence). The CDR3 nucleotides are TGTGCCAGCAGCCCGGGACTAGCGGCTCTCAATGAGCAGTTCTTC. This sequence encodes CASSPGLAALNEQFF. The full variable domain, with the rest looked up from reference TRBV7-7 and TRBJ2-1, is GAGVSQSPRYKVTKRGQDVTLRCDPISSHATLYWYQQALGQGPEFLTYFNYEAQPDKSGLPSDRFSAERPEGSISTLTIQRTEQRDSAMYRCASSPGLAALNEQFFGPGTRLTVL.

The V gene is TRBV5-6, the J gene TRBJ2-1; D possibly corresponds to TRBD1 (6 bases). The CDR3 has 15 residues. CDR1 and CDR2 from the germline V gene are SGHDT and YYEEEE. Trimming removed 2 bases from V and 6 bases from J, with 15 bases in between. The CDR3 DNA reads TGTGCCAGCAGCTTTAGGCCAGGGGATCGCAATGAGCAGTTCTTC. Translated: CASSFRPGDRNEQFF.

The chain couples TRBV10-3 to TRBJ2-3, with D perhaps TRBD1 or TRBD2 (6 bases each). The CDR3 covers 15 residues. Germline-derived CDR1 and CDR2 are ENHRY and SYGVKD. V was trimmed by 3 bases and J by 1 base, leaving 11 bases between them. For the CDR3, the DNA is TGTGCCATCAGTGATTGGGGGGCCGGCACAGATACGCAGTATTTT. Protein: CAISDWGAGTDTQYF.

This clonotype appeared a few times. The rearrangement joins TRBV5-1 to TRBJ2-5; D assignment may be TRBD1 or TRBD2 (5 bases each). CDR3 size: 14 residues. V was pared by 4 bases and J by 7 bases, with 17 bases between. The germline V gene has CDR1 SGHRS and CDR2 YFSETQ. CDR3 region: CASSRDEEMGTQYF. DNA for the CDR3: TGCGCCAGCAGCCGGGACGAGGAGATGGGGACCCAGTACTTC.

The V call is TRBV12-3 or TRBV12-4, the J call TRBJ1-5; maybe TRBD1 (6 bases). Trimming removed 5 bases from V and 5 bases from J, with 13 bases in between. This CDR3 has 14 residues. The CDR3 nucleotides read TGTGCCAGCAGTCCCTCCGGGGGCTATCAGCCCCAGCATTTT. This translates into CASSPSGGYQPQHF.

The V and J genes are TRBV16 and TRBJ2-7; D possibly corresponds to TRBD1 (6 bases). From germline, CDR1 is KGHSY and CDR2 FQNENV. The CDR3 spans 15 residues. Trimming removed 3 bases at V and 0 bases at J, with 12 bases between. CDR3 sequence: CASSHRQVFSYEQYF. In DNA, the CDR3 is TGTGCCAGCAGCCATCGACAGGTCTTCTCCTACGAGCAGTACTTC.

This clonotype was detected only a few times. The chain is built from TRBV12-3 or TRBV12-4 and TRBJ1-2, with D maybe TRBD1 (5 bases). CDR3 size: 14 residues. V lost 6 bases and J lost 4, with 15 bases in between. CDR3 loop: CASSFDPGRYGYTF. The CDR3 DNA follows: TGTGCCAGCAGCTTCGATCCGGGACGCTATGGCTACACCTTC.

This clonotype was found a few times. V and J are TRBV5-1 and TRBJ2-1, with unresolved D. V was pared by 0 bases and J by 1 base, with 8 bases between. Germline V gene lookup returns CDR1 SGHRS and CDR2 YFSETQ. There are 15 residues in the CDR3. As DNA, the CDR3 is TGCGCCAGCAGCTTGGACTTCGGGTCCTACAATGAGCAGTTCTTC. This encodes CASSLDFGSYNEQFF. Filled out from reference TRBV5-1 and TRBJ2-1, the complete variable domain reads KAGVTQTPRYLIKTRGQQVTLSCSPISGHRSVSWYQQTPGQGLQFLFEYFSETQRNKGNFPGRFSGRQFSNSRSEMNVSTLELGDSALYLCASSLDFGSYNEQFFGPGTRLTVL.

Here the CDR3 reads CASSAIGSMNTEAFF. The CDR3 DNA is TGCGCCAGCAGCGCGATTGGGTCAATGAACACTGAAGCTTTCTTT. The V and J genes are TRBV5-1 and TRBJ1-1; D gene ambiguous. V shed 4 bases and J shed 0 bases, with 13 bases lying between them. Germline CDR1 SGHRS, CDR2 YFSETQ. There are 15 residues in the CDR3.

This sequence joins TRBV9 and TRBJ1-1; 8 bases are shared with TRBD1. Germline V CDR1 and CDR2: SGDLS, YYNGEE. J gave up 3 bases and V 0 bases, and 1 base lay outside the gene matches. The CDR3 is made up of 14 amino acids. The CDR3 sequence is CASSVDRGDTEAFF. Written as DNA, the CDR3 is TGTGCCAGCAGCGTAGACAGGGGGGACACTGAAGCTTTCTTT.

The chain uses TRBV20-1 and TRBJ2-2, with a weak D call TRBD2 (5 bases). From germline, CDR1 is DFQATT and CDR2 SNEGSKA (reference sequence). The V and J ends lost 3 bases and 1 base respectively, with 6 bases between them. The CDR3 runs 13 residues. The CDR3 nucleotides read TGCAGTGCTAGGGGAGTGAACACCGGGGAGCTGTTTTTT. It specifies CSARGVNTGELFF.

The chain couples TRBV5-1 to TRBJ2-7; maybe TRBD1 (5 bases). Germline lookup yields CDR1 SGHRS and CDR2 YFSETQ. The CDR3 is made up of 15 amino acids. V shed 1 base and J shed 7 bases, with 18 bases lying between them. DNA of the CDR3: TGCGCCAGCAGCTTGAACTATGGCAGGGCGGCTGAGCAGTACTTC. As protein: CASSLNYGRAAEQYF.

A few counts support this clonotype. The V gene is TRBV29-1, the J gene TRBJ2-5; no definite D call. Germline V gene data show CDR1 as SQVTM and CDR2 as ANQGSEA. The CDR3 contains 13 residues. Trimming removed 7 bases from V and 1 base from J, with 13 bases in between. The CDR3 spells CSADTVLQETQYF. DNA of the CDR3: TGCAGCGCCGACACGGTCCTCCAAGAGACCCAGTACTTC.

This chain uses TRBV20-1 with TRBJ2-7, with D unresolved. CDR3 length: 13 amino acids. The V gene lost 1 base and the J gene lost 2 bases, with 9 bases spanning the gap. Germline CDR1 reads DFQATT; CDR2 reads SNEGSKA (reference sequence). In DNA form, the CDR3 reads TGCAGTGCTAGAGCAGCGAGAACCTACGAGCAGTACTTC. Its translation is CSARAARTYEQYF.

The chain uses TRBV3-1 and TRBJ2-3; no clear D. This CDR3 spans 15 amino acids. Trimming shortened V by 4 bases and J by 0 bases, and 11 bases separated the two germline ends. CDR1 is LGHDT, CDR2 YNNKEL, per germline (reference sequence). The CDR3 DNA reads as TGTGCCAGCAGCCCATTTTCCCGTAGCACAGATACGCAGTATTTT. Translating gives CASSPFSRSTDTQYF.